Below are 2 T cell receptor beta chains sequenced from a single sample in a study of cytomegalovirus exposure and HLA in healthy donors (dated by TCRdb to about 2017). Library construction relied on the immunoSEQ multiplex PCR assay. TCRdb provides this immuneACCESS table in a form limited to in-frame rearrangements. Some clones are lacking; in checked studies, under half of them reflect an unresolved V gene, and why the rest are absent is not known. The sample contains approximately 160,000 clones, nearly 90% of them found a single time. The ten top clones hold around 3.8% of the sample. Specimen: PBMCs. The receptors were gathered from a man aged 18 to 30 in good health and CMV-seropositive.

This chain links TRBV6-5 with TRBJ2-1; 11 positions agree with TRBD1. The CDR3 runs to 16 residues. Germline CDR1 and CDR2: MNHEY and SVGAGI. With 4 bases clipped from V and 5 bases from J, the junction kept 7 bases outside the gene matches. Here the CDR3 DNA reads TGTGCCAGCAGTTTCCGGGACAGGGGGTTAAACAATGAGCAGTTCTTC. Translated: CASSFRDRGLNNEQFF.

To note about this clone: At one end the junction does not follow the germline gene, possibly because of a read error. V and J are TRBV29-1 and TRBJ2-2, with 8 positions matching TRBD2. The CDR3 contains 15 residues. The germline gives CDR1 SQVTM, CDR2 ANQGSEA. The CDR3 bases are TGCAGCGTTGAATCGCCTAGCGGGTTATGGCGGGGAGCTGTTTTT. Protein: CSVESPSGLWRGAVF.